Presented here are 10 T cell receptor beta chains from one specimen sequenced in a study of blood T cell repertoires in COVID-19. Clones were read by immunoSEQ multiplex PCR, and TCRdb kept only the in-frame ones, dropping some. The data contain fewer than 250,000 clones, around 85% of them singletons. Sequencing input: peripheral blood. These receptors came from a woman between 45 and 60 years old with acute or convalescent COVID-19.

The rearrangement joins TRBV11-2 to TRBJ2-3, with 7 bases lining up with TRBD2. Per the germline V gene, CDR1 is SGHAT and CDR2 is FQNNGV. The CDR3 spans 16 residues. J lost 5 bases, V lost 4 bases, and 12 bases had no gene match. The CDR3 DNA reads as TGTGCCAGCAGCTCGTTACGGGAGGCTTGGGGAGATACGCAGTATTTT. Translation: CASSSLREAWGDTQYF.

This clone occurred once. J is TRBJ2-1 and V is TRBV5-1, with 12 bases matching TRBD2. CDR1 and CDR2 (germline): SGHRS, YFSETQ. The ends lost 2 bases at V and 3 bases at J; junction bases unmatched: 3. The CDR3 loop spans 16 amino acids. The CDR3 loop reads CASSFGLAGFYNEQFF. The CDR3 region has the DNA TGCGCCAGCAGCTTTGGACTAGCGGGATTCTACAATGAGCAGTTCTTC. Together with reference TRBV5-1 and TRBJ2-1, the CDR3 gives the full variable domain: KAGVTQTPRYLIKTRGQQVTLSCSPISGHRSVSWYQQTPGQGLQFLFEYFSETQRNKGNFPGRFSGRQFSNSRSEMNVSTLELGDSALYLCASSFGLAGFYNEQFFGPGTRLTVL.

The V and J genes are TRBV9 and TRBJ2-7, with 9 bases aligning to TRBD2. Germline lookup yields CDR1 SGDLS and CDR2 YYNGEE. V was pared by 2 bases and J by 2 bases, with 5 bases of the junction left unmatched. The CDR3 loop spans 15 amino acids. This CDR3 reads CASSVSSGATYEQYF. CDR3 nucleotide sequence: TGTGCCAGCAGCGTTTCTAGCGGGGCTACCTACGAGCAGTACTTC.

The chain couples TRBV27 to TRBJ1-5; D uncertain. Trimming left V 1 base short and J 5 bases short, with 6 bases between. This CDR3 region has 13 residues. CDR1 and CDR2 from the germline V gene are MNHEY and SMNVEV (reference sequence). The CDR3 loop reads CASSLLLDQPQHF. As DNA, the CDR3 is TGTGCCAGCAGTTTATTACTCGATCAGCCCCAGCATTTT.

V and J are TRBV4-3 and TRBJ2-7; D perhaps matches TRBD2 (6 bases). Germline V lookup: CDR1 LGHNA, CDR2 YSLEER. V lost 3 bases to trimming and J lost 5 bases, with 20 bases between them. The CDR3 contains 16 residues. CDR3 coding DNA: TGCGCCAGCAGCCATACTTGGGGTCAGGGACTCCACGAGCAGTACTTC. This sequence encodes CASSHTWGQGLHEQYF.

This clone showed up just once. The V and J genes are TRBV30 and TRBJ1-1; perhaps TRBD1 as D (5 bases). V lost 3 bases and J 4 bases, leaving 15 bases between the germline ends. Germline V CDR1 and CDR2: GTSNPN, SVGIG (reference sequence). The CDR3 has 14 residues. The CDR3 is CAWSVGGGTTEAFF. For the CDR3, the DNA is TGTGCCTGGAGCGTTGGGGGGGGGACCACTGAAGCTTTCTTT. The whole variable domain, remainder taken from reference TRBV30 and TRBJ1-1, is SQTIHQWPATLVQPVGSPLSLECTVEGTSNPNLYWYRQAAGRGLQLLFYSVGIGQISSEVPQNLSASRPQDRQFILSSKKLLLSDSGFYLCAWSVGGGTTEAFFGQGTRLTVV.

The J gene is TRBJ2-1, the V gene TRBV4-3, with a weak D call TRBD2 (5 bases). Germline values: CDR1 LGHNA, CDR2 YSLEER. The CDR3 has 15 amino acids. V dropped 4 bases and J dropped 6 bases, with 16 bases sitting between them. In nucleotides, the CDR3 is TGCGCCAGCAGCCTTAGACGGGATTTAATCAATGAGCAGTTCTTC. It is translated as CASSLRRDLINEQFF.

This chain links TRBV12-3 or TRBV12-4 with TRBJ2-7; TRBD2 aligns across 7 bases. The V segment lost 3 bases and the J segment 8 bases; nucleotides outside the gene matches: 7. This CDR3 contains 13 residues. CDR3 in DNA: TGTGCCAGCAGTTTCGGCCTAGCGGTTAAGCAGTACTTC. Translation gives CASSFGLAVKQYF.

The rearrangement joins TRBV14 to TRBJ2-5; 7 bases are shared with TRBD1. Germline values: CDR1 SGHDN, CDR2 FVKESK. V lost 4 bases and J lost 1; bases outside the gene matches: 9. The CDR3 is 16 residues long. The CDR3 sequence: CASSPLGDRLQETQYF. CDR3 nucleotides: TGTGCCAGCAGCCCCTTAGGGGACAGACTCCAAGAGACCCAGTACTTC. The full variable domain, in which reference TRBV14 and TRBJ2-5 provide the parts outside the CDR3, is EAGVTQFPSHSVIEKGQTVTLRCDPISGHDNLYWYRRVMGKEIKFLLHFVKESKQDESGMPNNRFLAERTGGTYSTLKVQPAELEDSGVYFCASSPLGDRLQETQYFGPGTRLLVL.

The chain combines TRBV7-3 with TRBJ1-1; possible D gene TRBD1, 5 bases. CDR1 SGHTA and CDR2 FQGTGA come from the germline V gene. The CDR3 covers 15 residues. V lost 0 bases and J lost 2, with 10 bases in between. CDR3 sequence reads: CASSLTGQGNTEAFF. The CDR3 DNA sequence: TGTGCCAGCAGCTTAACGGGGCAGGGTAACACTGAAGCTTTCTTT.